Included here is one T cell receptor (beta chain) sequence, with context. Different DNA sequences within this sample yield the same CDR3. Method: immunoSEQ multiplex PCR; TCRdb's copy keeps in-frame clones and lacks some. In the table there are about 350,000 clones, 75% to 90% of which are singletons. This sample stems from a study of Ad26.COV2.S vaccination and SARS-CoV-2 variants. Treatment noted: around 19 received Ad26.COV2.S at low or high dose, single or two shots; about 5 received placebo; per-sample allocation not given. The study sampled participants on day 63 after the first vaccine or placebo injection. The shot given was an Ad26 vector that makes Wuhan-strain SARS-CoV-2 spike. Trimming removed 2 bases at V and 6 bases at J, with 8 bases between. CDR3 length: 13 amino acids.

The receptor's source is a person between 18 and 59 years old who received the Ad26.COV2.S COVID-19 vaccine or a placebo. This specimen was peripheral blood, taken in a trial of Ad26.COV2.S vaccine versus placebo. This chain joins TRBV12-3 or TRBV12-4 and TRBJ2-4, with a possible D match to TRBD1 (6 bases). The CDR3 nucleotides are TGTGCCAGCAGTTTAACCAGGGGAAACATTCAGTACTTC. It is translated as CASSLTRGNIQYF.